A selection of T cell receptor beta chains follows, all from one sample in a study of shared clonotypes between healthy human individuals. Assay: immunoSEQ multiplex PCR; the TCRdb copy retains only in-frame clones and omits some. The sample consists of about 800,000 clones, about 96% of them appearing once. Sequencing input: naive CD8+ T cells sorted from blood. The receptors were gathered from a man aged 30 to 39 in good health. CDR3s include the opening cysteine and the closing phenylalanine or tryptophan. A D gene is named only where the DNA matches it firmly. Size tells how often a clone was seen (once, few, many) or the class of an expanded clone, and some rows leave it out.

J gene,clone size,D gene,V gene,CDR3 protein,CDR3 DNA
TRBJ1-4,NA,NA,TRBV4-3,CASSQDLGHGQEKLFF,TGCGCCAGCAGCCAAGATCTGGGACACGGCCAAGAAAAACTGTTTTTT
TRBJ2-7,NA,TRBD2,TRBV4-1,CASSQVWAGDSAYEQYF,TGCGCCAGCAGCCAAGTTTGGGCGGGGGATTCAGCCTACGAGCAGTACTTC
TRBJ2-2,once,TRBD1,TRBV29-1,CSVEGEAGTGNTGELFF,TGCAGCGTTGAAGGAGAAGCCGGGACAGGGAACACCGGGGAGCTGTTTTTT
TRBJ2-3,NA,NA,TRBV6-1,CASSEELPPNTDTQYF,TGTGCCAGCAGTGAAGAATTACCCCCGAACACAGATACGCAGTATTTT
TRBJ1-1,NA,NA,TRBV19,CASSIGVLNTEAFF,TGTGCCAGTAGTATTGGGGTTTTGAACACTGAAGCTTTCTTT
TRBJ2-1,NA,TRBD2,TRBV27,CASRGDVAGGDSNEQFF,TGTGCCAGCAGGGGTGATGTAGCGGGAGGAGATAGCAATGAGCAGTTCTTC
TRBJ2-2,NA,NA,TRBV11-2,CASQRVLVTGELFF,TGTGCCAGCCAGAGGGTTTTAGTCACCGGGGAGCTGTTTTTT
TRBJ2-3,NA,NA,TRBV2,CASIARSDTQYF,TGTGCCAGCATCGCCCGCTCGGATACGCAGTATTTT
TRBJ1-4,NA,NA,TRBV19,CASSSSTGLYEKLFF,TGTGCCAGTAGTTCGTCGACTGGGCTTTATGAAAAACTGTTTTTT
TRBJ2-3,NA,NA,TRBV27,CASSTGTATDTQYF,TGTGCCAGCAGTACCGGGACCGCAACAGATACGCAGTATTTT
TRBJ2-1,NA,NA,TRBV13,CASSAGLSYNEQFF,TGTGCCAGCAGCGCAGGACTGAGTTACAATGAGCAGTTCTTC
TRBJ2-7,NA,TRBD2,TRBV7-8,CASRGLAGAYEQYF,TGTGCCAGCAGAGGACTAGCGGGGGCCTACGAGCAGTACTTC
TRBJ2-7,NA,NA,TRBV7-2,CASSPRTGTYEQYF,TGTGCCAGCAGCCCTCGGACTGGTACCTACGAGCAGTACTTC
TRBJ2-1,NA,TRBD2,TRBV9,CASSVGGFMIAGEVSNEQFF,TGTGCCAGCAGCGTTGGGGGGTTCATGATAGCGGGAGAGGTAAGCAATGAGCAGTTCTTC
TRBJ2-5,NA,NA,TRBV5-5,CASSLEGVVLGETQYF,TGTGCCAGCAGCTTGGAGGGAGTGGTTCTGGGGGAGACCCAGTACTTC
TRBJ2-7,NA,NA,TRBV14,CASSQDQEGFYEQYF,TGTGCCAGCAGCCAAGATCAGGAAGGGTTCTACGAGCAGTACTTC
TRBJ2-7,NA,NA,TRBV5-8,CASSLGDSSYEQYF,TGTGCCAGCAGCTTGGGAGACAGCTCCTACGAGCAGTACTTC
TRBJ2-3,once,TRBD1,TRBV15,CATSRAPGQGPDTQYF,TGTGCCACCAGCAGAGCACCGGGACAGGGTCCAGATACGCAGTATTTT
TRBJ2-1,NA,TRBD2,TRBV29-1,CSVRVAGDYNEQFF,TGCAGCGTTAGGGTAGCGGGTGACTACAATGAGCAGTTCTTC
TRBJ2-7,NA,NA,TRBV4-3,CASSQVKASSYEQYF,TGCGCCAGCAGCCAAGTGAAGGCCAGCTCCTACGAGCAGTACTTC
TRBJ2-7,NA,NA,TRBV7-9,CASRTGSGDEQYF,TGTGCCAGTAGAACAGGGAGTGGTGACGAGCAGTACTTC
TRBJ2-1,NA,TRBD1,TRBV28,CASRLDRAVDEQFF,TGTGCCAGCAGGTTGGACAGGGCCGTCGATGAGCAGTTCTTC
TRBJ1-1,NA,TRBD1,TRBV25-1,CASIPSGQPIMNTEAFF,TGTGCCAGCATCCCCTCGGGACAGCCGATCATGAACACTGAAGCTTTCTTT
TRBJ2-1,once,TRBD2,TRBV10-3,CAITSGGYNEQFF,TGTGCCATCACTAGCGGGGGATACAATGAGCAGTTCTTC
TRBJ2-7,NA,TRBD2,TRBV11-3,CASSLDRDSGPPLKYF,TGTGCCAGCAGCTTAGATCGCGATAGCGGGCCTCCACTAAAGTACTTC
TRBJ2-5,once,TRBD2,TRBV30,CAWSVLAALSQETQYF,TGTGCCTGGAGTGTACTAGCGGCACTGTCTCAAGAGACCCAGTACTTC
TRBJ2-7,NA,TRBD1,TRBV6-1,CASSGQGGTYEQYF,TGTGCCAGCAGTGGACAGGGGGGGACCTACGAGCAGTACTTC
TRBJ2-1,NA,TRBD1,TRBV30,CAWSSGTGVNEQFF,TGTGCCTGGAGTTCCGGGACAGGGGTCAATGAGCAGTTCTTC
TRBJ2-7,once,NA,TRBV5-6,CASSLETGADYEQYF,TGTGCCAGCAGCTTGGAGACAGGAGCTGACTACGAGCAGTACTTC
TRBJ2-7,once,TRBD2,TRBV4-2,CASSGTSGSYEQYF,TGTGCCAGCAGCGGGACTAGCGGTTCCTACGAGCAGTACTTC
TRBJ2-1,NA,TRBD1,TRBV7-3,CASRDRASSYNEQFF,TGTGCCAGCAGAGACAGGGCCAGCTCCTACAATGAGCAGTTCTTC
TRBJ2-7,NA,TRBD1,TRBV29-1,CSVVGVPGQGDFHEQYF,TGCAGCGTTGTGGGGGTTCCGGGACAGGGCGACTTCCACGAGCAGTACTTC
TRBJ2-7,NA,TRBD2,TRBV5-1,CASSFEGLVSDSYEQYF,TGCGCCAGCAGCTTCGAGGGACTAGTTTCCGATAGCTACGAGCAGTACTTC
TRBJ2-7,NA,NA,TRBV11-2,CASSLVRGRYEQYF,TGTGCCAGCAGCTTAGTCAGGGGACGGTACGAGCAGTACTTC
TRBJ2-3,NA,NA,TRBV11-3,CASSLDFPSRRTDTQYF,TGTGCCAGCAGCTTAGATTTTCCGTCCCGTAGAACAGATACGCAGTATTTT
TRBJ2-2,NA,NA,TRBV20-1,CSARASGELFF,TGCAGTGCTAGAGCTTCCGGGGAGCTGTTTTTT
TRBJ2-2,NA,NA,TRBV5-1,CASSAHRVGNTGELFF,TGCGCCAGCAGCGCCCACAGGGTGGGTAACACCGGGGAGCTGTTTTTT
TRBJ1-5,NA,NA,TRBV7-9,CASSAGSQPQHF,TGTGCCAGCAGCGCCGGGTCCCAGCCCCAGCATTTT
TRBJ1-2,NA,NA,TRBV10-3,CAIREPDRLERGYTF,TGTGCCATCAGGGAACCCGACAGGCTAGAGAGGGGCTACACCTTC
TRBJ2-4,NA,TRBD2,TRBV18,CASSPALAENIQYF,TGTGCCAGCTCACCAGCCCTAGCGGAAAACATTCAGTACTTC
TRBJ2-7,few,NA,TRBV10-3,CAISDPGTGSYEQYF,TGTGCCATCAGTGACCCCGGGACTGGCTCCTACGAGCAGTACTTC
TRBJ2-1,once,NA,TRBV7-9,CASEGDEQFF,TGTGCCAGCGAAGGAGATGAGCAGTTCTTC
TRBJ2-7,NA,NA,TRBV19,CASSMWDESYEQYF,TGTGCCAGTAGTATGTGGGACGAGTCCTACGAGCAGTACTTC
TRBJ1-5,NA,TRBD1,TRBV27,CASRTQGGGNQPQHF,TGTGCCAGCAGGACCCAGGGGGGAGGCAATCAGCCCCAGCATTTT
TRBJ1-1,NA,NA,TRBV5-1,CASSLGGDNTEAFF,TGCGCCAGCAGCTTGGGTGGGGACAACACTGAAGCTTTCTTT
TRBJ1-2,NA,NA,TRBV29-1,CSVYGPMTSYGYTF,TGCAGCGTTTATGGGCCCATGACATCCTATGGCTACACCTTC
TRBJ2-7,NA,TRBD2,TRBV29-1,CSAISGAAYEQYF,TGCAGCGCTATAAGCGGGGCGGCCTACGAGCAGTACTTC
TRBJ2-7,NA,NA,TRBV4-1,CASSQDGSGASYEQYF,TGCGCCAGCAGCCAAGACGGTAGCGGAGCCTCCTACGAGCAGTACTTC
TRBJ2-1,NA,NA,TRBV6-5,CASSYGASNEQFF,TGTGCCAGCAGTTACGGCGCGAGTAATGAGCAGTTCTTC
TRBJ2-1,NA,NA,TRBV19,CASSIGRDHPYNEQFF,TGTGCCAGTAGTATAGGTAGGGACCACCCCTACAATGAGCAGTTCTTC
TRBJ2-7,NA,TRBD1,TRBV5-1,CASSLGTGHYEQYF,TGCGCCAGCAGCTTGGGGACAGGGCACTACGAGCAGTACTTC
TRBJ2-1,NA,NA,TRBV29-1,CSVEDPLSNEQFF,TGCAGCGTTGAAGATCCGCTTAGCAATGAGCAGTTCTTC
TRBJ2-3,NA,TRBD2,TRBV28,CASQTNYLGGVDTQYF,TGTGCCAGTCAAACTAATTACCTGGGGGGGGTAGATACGCAGTATTTT
TRBJ1-5,NA,NA,TRBV16,CASSHRLTMEHINQPQHF,TGTGCCAGCAGCCACCGACTCACCATGGAACACATCAATCAGCCCCAGCATTTT